The rows below give T cell receptor beta chains drawn from one sample of a study of blood T cell repertoires in COVID-19. Libraries were prepared by immunoSEQ multiplex PCR; TCRdb keeps only in-frame clonotypes and omits some of them. The sample consists of under 130,000 clones, roughly 72% of them appearing once. The source material was peripheral blood. Every receptor here comes from a man older than 75 with acute or convalescent COVID-19. Both conserved end residues are part of each CDR3. The order of the fields is V gene, D gene, J gene, clone size, CDR3 protein, CDR3 DNA. D genes are given only for firm matches. Only part of the rows carry a size: once, few, many, or a class if the clone is expanded.

TRBV6-5,.,TRBJ1-5,few,CASSSTGNSNQPQHF,TGTGCCAGCAGTTCCACAGGAAATAGCAATCAGCCCCAGCATTTT
TRBV13,TRBD1,TRBJ1-6,.,CASSLGDRGNSPLHF,TGTGCCAGCAGCTTAGGAGACAGGGGCAATTCACCCCTCCACTTT
TRBV18,TRBD1,TRBJ1-1,.,CASSPLQQGMNTEAFF,TGTGCCAGCTCACCACTTCAACAGGGGATGAACACTGAAGCTTTCTTT
TRBV7-2,TRBD2,TRBJ2-3,.,CASSFVGRATDTQYF,TGTGCCAGCAGCTTTGTAGGGAGGGCCACAGATACGCAGTATTTT
TRBV19,.,TRBJ2-6,.,CASSTPNGLFSGANVLTF,TGTGCCAGTAGTACCCCGAACGGACTGTTCTCTGGGGCCAACGTCCTGACTTTC
TRBV18,.,TRBJ1-1,.,CASSQNQGSLEAFF,TGTGCCAGCTCACAAAATCAGGGTTCCCTTGAAGCTTTCTTT
TRBV7-2,TRBD2,TRBJ2-7,.,CASSSAGTSSYEQYF,TGTGCCAGCAGTTCAGCCGGGACTAGCTCTTACGAGCAGTACTTC
TRBV24-1,.,TRBJ2-5,few,CATSDFEPTGAGVQETQYF,TGTGCCACCAGTGATTTCGAACCTACGGGGGCGGGAGTTCAAGAGACCCAGTACTTC
TRBV6-6,.,TRBJ1-1,.,CASSYPDMSTGEAFF,TGTGCCAGCAGTTACCCAGATATGTCGACGGGAGAAGCTTTCTTT
TRBV11-2,TRBD2,TRBJ2-1,.,CASSLLGGRDNEQFF,TGTGCCAGCAGCTTACTGGGCGGGAGGGATAATGAGCAGTTCTTC
TRBV5-1,TRBD2,TRBJ2-3,.,CASSSGGGAGTDTQYF,TGCGCCAGCAGCTCCGGGGGGGGAGCGGGGACAGATACGCAGTATTTT
TRBV7-2,TRBD1,TRBJ1-1,.,CASSFLATYRQGKGTEAFF,TGTGCCAGCAGCTTCCTCGCGACATATCGACAGGGGAAGGGGACTGAAGCTTTCTTT
TRBV28,TRBD1,TRBJ1-1,.,CASRTHRGRAAEAFF,TGTGCCAGCAGAACCCACAGGGGCCGGGCTGCTGAAGCTTTCTTT
TRBV28,.,TRBJ1-5,.,CASSFSEINQPQHF,TGTGCCAGCAGTTTCAGCGAGATCAATCAGCCCCAGCATTTT
TRBV7-2,.,TRBJ2-2,.,CASSLGGVNTGELFF,TGTGCCAGCAGCTTAGGGGGGGTGAACACCGGGGAGCTGTTTTTT
TRBV6-5,.,TRBJ2-6,.,CASRTGGLGANVLTF,TGTGCCAGCAGGACTGGAGGGTTAGGAGCCAACGTCCTGACTTTC
TRBV28,TRBD1,TRBJ2-3,.,CASSSLTGTGGNDTQYF,TGTGCCAGCAGCTCACTAACCGGGACAGGGGGCAACGATACGCAGTATTTT
TRBV28,TRBD1,TRBJ1-1,.,CASRGTVSTEAFF,TGTGCCAGCAGAGGGACAGTTAGCACTGAAGCTTTCTTT
TRBV2,.,TRBJ2-3,once,CASSRQASTDTQYF,TGTGCCAGCAGCCGTCAGGCTAGCACAGATACGCAGTATTTT
TRBV28,TRBD1,TRBJ1-1,.,CASRTQGRLRAFF,TGTGCCAGCAGGACACAGGGGAGATTAAGAGCTTTCTTT
TRBV3-1/TRBV3-2,.,TRBJ2-1,.,CASSQSEGYNEQFF,TGTGCCAGCAGCCAGTCGGAGGGCTACAATGAGCAGTTCTTC
TRBV30,TRBD1,TRBJ1-5,.,CAWSVRGTENQPQHF,TGTGCCTGGAGTGTACGCGGGACAGAAAATCAGCCCCAGCATTTT
TRBV9,.,TRBJ2-7,.,CASSPHQAAEQYF,TGTGCCAGCAGCCCGCACCAAGCGGCCGAGCAGTACTTC
TRBV5-1,.,TRBJ1-1,.,CASSFRGAVDTEAFF,TGCGCCAGCAGCTTTCGCGGAGCGGTGGACACTGAAGCTTTCTTT
TRBV5-8,TRBD1,TRBJ1-4,.,CASSLYPGTGVLANEKLFF,TGTGCCAGCAGCTTGTACCCCGGGACAGGGGTCTTGGCTAATGAAAAACTGTTTTTT
TRBV4-1,TRBD2,TRBJ2-7,.,CASSQGAGVLYEQYF,TGCGCCAGCAGCCAAGGAGCGGGAGTTTTATACGAGCAGTACTTC
TRBV6-6,.,TRBJ2-7,.,CASKAGHHEQYF,TGTGCCAGCAAGGCAGGGCACCACGAGCAGTACTTC
TRBV6-8,.,TRBJ2-7,once,CASSYSKIDVAASSYEQYF,TGTGCCAGCAGTTACTCGAAAATTGACGTAGCGGCAAGCTCCTACGAGCAGTACTTC
TRBV9,.,TRBJ2-3,.,CASGRQGGRDTQYF,TGTGCCAGCGGCCGGCAGGGGGGTAGAGATACGCAGTATTTT
TRBV2,.,TRBJ2-2,few,CASRGLVFTGELFF,TGTGCCAGCAGGGGGCTAGTCTTCACCGGGGAGCTGTTTTTT
TRBV6-5,.,TRBJ1-2,.,CASSPSPDYGYTF,TGTGCCAGCAGTCCTTCTCCGGACTATGGCTACACCTTC
TRBV27,TRBD1,TRBJ2-1,.,CASSWDRYNSNEQFF,TGTGCCAGCAGTTGGGACAGGTACAATAGCAATGAGCAGTTCTTC
TRBV30,.,TRBJ1-1,.,CAWSRPNTEAFF,TGTGCCTGGAGTCGTCCGAACACTGAAGCTTTCTTT
TRBV5-1,.,TRBJ1-5,.,CASSLAGTRISNQPQHF,TGCGCCAGCAGCTTGGCCGGGACAAGGATCAGCAATCAGCCCCAGCATTTT
TRBV15,.,TRBJ2-7,few,CATSRGGGGSYEQYF,TGTGCCACCTCACGAGGGGGAGGGGGTTCCTACGAGCAGTACTTC
TRBV5-4,TRBD2,TRBJ2-3,.,CASSRTSGSSTDTQYF,TGTGCCAGCAGCCGGACTAGCGGGAGTAGCACAGATACGCAGTATTTT
TRBV27,.,TRBJ1-2,.,CASSRSGSGYTF,TGTGCCAGCAGCCGTTCGGGGAGTGGCTACACCTTC
TRBV5-4,TRBD2,TRBJ2-3,many,CASSFTAGSTDTQYF,TGTGCCAGCAGCTTCACAGCGGGAAGCACAGATACGCAGTATTTT
TRBV5-6,.,TRBJ2-7,once,CASSLGQNYEQYF,TGTGCCAGCAGCTTGGGACAAAACTACGAGCAGTACTTC
TRBV29-1,TRBD2,TRBJ2-7,few,CSVLKLAGTMYEQYF,TGCAGCGTCTTGAAACTAGCGGGAACGATGTACGAGCAGTACTTC